The entry that follows covers one T cell receptor beta chain sequence. The antigen is unknown. TCRdb re-derived calls from the reads in MiXCR, one entry per CDR3 protein. The sample lists hundreds of thousands of distinct CDR3 sequences, 35% occurring once. This sample is part of a study of T cell repertoires in cytomegalovirus infection. General study results and limits: Cumulative public TCR beta family frequency identified carriers of CMV plus the relevant HLA. Dominating the ex vivo response were TCR beta clonotypes that were CMV-specific and HLA-C-restricted.

The CDR3 runs 15 residues. Trimming removed 1 base at V and 2 bases at J, with 11 bases between. CDR1 is SGHAT, CDR2 FQDESV, per germline (reference sequence). The chain carries TRBV11-1 and TRBJ1-1; D is unresolved. This sequence originates from a human donor in good health (CMV status not recorded). Some clones in this sample may be carry-over from other donors' samples. The sample consisted of PBMCs. In DNA form, the CDR3 reads TGTGCCAGCAGCTTAGAGGCAGACTACAACACTGAAGCTTTCTTT. As protein: CASSLEADYNTEAFF. Full variable domain (remainder filled in from reference TRBV11-1 and TRBJ1-1): EAEVAQSPRYKITEKSQAVAFWCDPISGHATLYWYRQILGQGPELLVQFQDESVVDDSQLPKDRFSAERLKGVDSTLKIQPAELGDSAMYLCASSLEADYNTEAFFGQGTRLTVV.